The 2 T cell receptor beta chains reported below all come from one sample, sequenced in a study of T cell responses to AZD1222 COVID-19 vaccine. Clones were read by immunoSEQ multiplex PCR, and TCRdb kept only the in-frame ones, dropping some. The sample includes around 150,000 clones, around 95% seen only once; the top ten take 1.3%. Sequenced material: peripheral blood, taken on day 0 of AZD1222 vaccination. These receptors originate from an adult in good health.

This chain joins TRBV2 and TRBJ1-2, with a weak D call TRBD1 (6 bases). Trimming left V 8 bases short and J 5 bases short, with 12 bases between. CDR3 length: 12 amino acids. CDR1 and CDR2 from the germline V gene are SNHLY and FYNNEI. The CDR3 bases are TGTGCCAGCCGGACAGCTATTTATGGCTACACCTTC. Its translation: CASRTAIYGYTF.

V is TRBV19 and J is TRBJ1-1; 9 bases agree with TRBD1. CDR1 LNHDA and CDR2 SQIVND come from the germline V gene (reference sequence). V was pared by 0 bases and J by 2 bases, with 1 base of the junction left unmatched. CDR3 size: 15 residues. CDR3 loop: CASSIETGGNTEAFF. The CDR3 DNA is TGTGCCAGTAGTATAGAAACAGGGGGCAACACTGAAGCTTTCTTT.